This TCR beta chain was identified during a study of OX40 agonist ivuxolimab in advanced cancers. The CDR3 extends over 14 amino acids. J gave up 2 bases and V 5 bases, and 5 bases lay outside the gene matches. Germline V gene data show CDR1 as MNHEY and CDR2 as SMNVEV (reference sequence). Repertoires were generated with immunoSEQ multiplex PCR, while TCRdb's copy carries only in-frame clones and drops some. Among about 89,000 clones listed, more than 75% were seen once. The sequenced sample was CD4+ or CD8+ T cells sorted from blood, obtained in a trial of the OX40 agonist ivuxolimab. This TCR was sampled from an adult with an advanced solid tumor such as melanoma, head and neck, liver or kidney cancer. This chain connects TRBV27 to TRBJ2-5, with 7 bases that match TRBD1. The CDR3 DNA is TGTGCCAGCAGTAGGGGACAGCCTCAAGAGACCCAGTACTTC. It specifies CASSRGQPQETQYF.